The 30 T cell receptor beta chains listed next were all sequenced from one sample in a study of lymphopenia after photon versus proton radiotherapy. Libraries were prepared by immunoSEQ multiplex PCR; TCRdb keeps only in-frame clonotypes and omits some of them. There are about 20,000 clones in the sample; 92% occur only once, and approximately 9.4% lies in the top ten. The sequencing used peripheral blood, collected from a patient treated with proton-based radiotherapy. The receptors were sampled from a woman in her seventies with pancreatic cancer. Some clones in this sample may be carry-over from other donors' samples.

The V call is TRBV19, the J call TRBJ2-7, with 13 bases that match TRBD2. Germline V lookup: CDR1 LNHDA, CDR2 SQIVND (reference sequence). CDR3 length equals 15 residues. V was pared by 1 base and J by 4 bases, with 1 base of the junction left unmatched. The chain's CDR3 is CASSIGTSGRYEQYF. The CDR3 DNA follows: TGTGCCAGTAGTATAGGGACTAGCGGGAGATACGAGCAGTACTTC.

The genes are TRBV12-5 and TRBJ2-1; D call uncertain. The length of the CDR3 is 12 residues. Deletions cut 4 bases from V and 5 bases from J, with 6 bases between. Germline assignment: CDR1 LGHNT and CDR2 FRNRAP. CDR3: CASGSSDNEQFF. CDR3 DNA sequence: TGTGCTAGTGGTTCGAGCGACAATGAGCAGTTCTTC. The full variable domain, with the rest looked up from reference TRBV12-5 and TRBJ2-1, is DARVTQTPRHKVTEMGQEVTMRCQPILGHNTVFWYRQTMMQGLELLAYFRNRAPLDDSGMPKDRFSAEMPDATLATLKIQPSEPRDSAVYFCASGSSDNEQFFGPGTRLTVL.

The CDR3 here is CASSRQGGALTYEQYF. In DNA form, the CDR3 reads TGTGCCAGCAGCCGTCAGGGGGGCGCCCTTACCTACGAGCAGTACTTC. The chain has TRBV11-2 and TRBJ2-7; perhaps TRBD1 as D (7 bases). Trimming removed 5 bases from V and 2 bases from J, with 19 bases in between. CDR3 length: 16 amino acids. The germline CDR1 and CDR2 sequences are SGHAT and FQNNGV.

The chain is built from TRBV13 and TRBJ1-6, with unresolved D. Trimming removed 5 bases at V and 0 bases at J, with 11 bases between. Germline CDR1 reads PRHDT; CDR2 reads FYEKMQ (reference sequence). The CDR3 is 16 amino acids. The CDR3 region is CASSTTESSYNSPLHF. The DNA for the CDR3 is TGTGCCAGCAGCACCACGGAGAGCTCCTATAATTCACCCCTCCACTTT.

The V call is TRBV30, the J call TRBJ2-5; 10 nucleotides line up with TRBD1. Germline lookup yields CDR1 GTSNPN and CDR2 SVGIG (reference sequence). The trim removed 1 base at V and 1 base at J, leaving 3 bases unmatched. This CDR3 has 15 amino acids. CDR3 coding DNA: TGTGCCTGGAGTGCCGGGACAGGGGCCCAAGAGACCCAGTACTTC. Encoded protein: CAWSAGTGAQETQYF.

The V and J genes are TRBV10-1 and TRBJ1-5; D uncertain. The ends were cut back, 3 bases at V and 0 bases at J, with 6 bases in the middle. The germline V gene has CDR1 WNHNN and CDR2 SYGVQD (reference sequence). There are 14 residues in the CDR3. Here the CDR3 reads CASSESGSNQPQHF. DNA of the CDR3: TGCGCCAGCAGTGAATCTGGTAGCAATCAGCCCCAGCATTTT.

V gene TRBV2 combines with J gene TRBJ2-1; 12 nucleotides align to TRBD2. This CDR3 comprises 15 residues. After removal of 5 bases from V and 5 bases from J, the junction contained 4 bases not matched to a gene. CDR1 and CDR2 (germline): SNHLY, FYNNEI. The CDR3 DNA sequence: TGTGCCAGCAGTCTTACTAGCGGGAGGAACAATGAGCAGTTCTTC. It translates to CASSLTSGRNNEQFF.

For this clone: The junction and the germline gene differ at one end; a read error may be behind it. This chain links TRBV7-7 with TRBJ1-5, with 7 positions matching TRBD1. This CDR3 contains 16 residues. Germline assignment: CDR1 SSHAT and CDR2 FNYEAQ (reference sequence). The CDR3: CASSLAKTGTGQPQHF. The CDR3 DNA follows: TGTGCTAGCAGCTTAGCGAAGACAGGGACCGGTCAGCCCCAGCATTTT.

The chain couples TRBV7-2 to TRBJ2-2; TRBD2 might be the D (5 bases). Trimming took 0 bases from V and 1 from J, leaving 6 bases between them. CDR3 size: 15 residues. Germline CDR1 is SGHTA and CDR2 is FQGNSA. CDR3 nucleotide sequence: TGTGCCAGCAGCTTAGCGGCGGGGAACACCGGGGAGCTGTTTTTT. It specifies CASSLAAGNTGELFF.

The rearrangement uses TRBV4-2 and TRBJ2-3; 9 nucleotides match TRBD2. This CDR3 has 19 amino acids. The germline V gene has CDR1 LGHNA and CDR2 YNFKEQ. The J segment lost 7 bases and the V segment lost 0 bases, leaving 17 bases of the junction unmatched. CDR3 in amino acids: CASSQEEGTSGLRAYTQYF. The CDR3 DNA reads as TGTGCCAGCAGCCAAGAAGAAGGAACTAGCGGGCTCCGTGCCTATACGCAGTATTTT.

With regard to this clone: Germline and junction disagree at one end, which may indicate a read error. The chain carries TRBV7-7 and TRBJ2-5; 10 bases are shared with TRBD2. Germline V lookup: CDR1 SSHAT, CDR2 FNYEAQ (reference sequence). The CDR3 length is 16 residues. CDR3 in amino acids: CASSLSGRASGETQYF. The CDR3 DNA reads as TGTGCTAGCAGCCTCAGCGGGAGGGCCTCGGGGGAGACCCAGTACTTC.

The chain carries TRBV6-1 and TRBJ2-2, with TRBD2 matching over 9 bases. Germline CDR1 MNHNS, CDR2 SASEGT. The CDR3 is made up of 16 amino acids. V dropped 2 bases and J dropped 2; count of bases not matched to a gene: 3. CDR3 nucleotides: TGTGCCAGCAGTGAAAGTAGCGGGAGTAACACCGGGGAGCTGTTTTTT. Its translation: CASSESSGSNTGELFF.

The chain is built from TRBV9 and TRBJ2-7; D gene ambiguous. Germline values: CDR1 SGDLS, CDR2 YYNGEE. Between the trimmed V and J ends, which lost 4 bases and 5 bases, there was a span of 13 bases. This CDR3 comprises 13 residues. The CDR3 bases are TGTGCCAGCAGCTTTTCACCCCAAGACGAGCAGTACTTC. This encodes CASSFSPQDEQYF.

The genes are TRBV4-1 and TRBJ1-2; D not certain. V dropped 5 bases and J dropped 3 bases, with 19 bases sitting between them. There are 16 residues in the CDR3. CDR1 is MGHRA, CDR2 YSYEKL, per germline. Here the CDR3 DNA reads TGCGCCAGCAGCTCTCCGGTGAAGGGCGTCGACTATGGCTACACCTTC. Translating gives CASSSPVKGVDYGYTF.

The V gene is TRBV11-2, the J gene TRBJ1-3, with D unclear. With 5 bases removed from V and 0 bases from J, the gap between germline ends came to 17 bases. There are 17 residues in the CDR3. CDR1 and CDR2 (germline): SGHAT, FQNNGV. The CDR3 region is CASSPGWTASSGNTIYF. The CDR3 coding sequence is TGTGCCAGCAGCCCAGGATGGACGGCGAGCTCTGGAAACACCATATATTTT. Together with reference TRBV11-2 and TRBJ1-3, the CDR3 gives the full variable domain: EAGVAQSPRYKIIEKRQSVAFWCNPISGHATLYWYQQILGQGPKLLIQFQNNGVVDDSQLPKDRFSAERLKGVDSTLKIQPAKLEDSAVYLCASSPGWTASSGNTIYFGEGSWLTVV.

This chain uses TRBV7-9 with TRBJ2-2; D is ambiguous. CDR1 SEHNR and CDR2 FQNEAQ come from the germline V gene (reference sequence). The CDR3 runs to 13 residues. Trimming pared 5 bases from V and 4 bases from J, leaving 8 bases between. The CDR3 spells CASSPLGTGELFF. CDR3 nucleotides: TGTGCCAGCAGCCCCCTCGGCACCGGGGAGCTGTTTTTT.

The chain combines TRBV10-3 with TRBJ2-3; TRBD2 is a possible D gene (6 bases). Trimming left V 6 bases short and J 4 bases short, with 14 bases between. The germline V gene has CDR1 ENHRY and CDR2 SYGVKD. The CDR3 is made up of 14 amino acids. CDR3 amino acids: CAIRTDASADTQYF. CDR3 nucleotides: TGTGCCATCAGGACAGACGCTAGCGCAGATACGCAGTATTTT.

The chain combines TRBV6-1 with TRBJ1-2, with a tentative D call TRBD1 (5 bases). The CDR3 totals 14 residues. Trimming removed 1 base from V and 5 bases from J, with 11 bases in between. Germline V lookup: CDR1 MNHNS, CDR2 SASEGT. The CDR3 DNA reads as TGTGCCAGCAGTGAAGTGGGGCAGGCATATGGCTACACCTTC. Translated: CASSEVGQAYGYTF.

The V gene is TRBV28, the J gene TRBJ1-5; TRBD1 matches at 8 bases. The CDR3 is 16 amino acids. Per germline, CDR1 MDHEN and CDR2 SYDVKM. Losses at the gene ends were 5 bases for V and 0 bases for J; bases not matched to a gene: 6. The CDR3 spells CASSRRQGNSNQPQHF. CDR3 nucleotide sequence: TGTGCCAGCAGTCGTCGACAGGGGAATAGCAATCAGCCCCAGCATTTT.

The rearrangement uses TRBV4-3 and TRBJ1-1, with 7 nucleotides matching TRBD1. CDR1 and CDR2 from the germline V gene are LGHNA and YSLEER. This CDR3 has 14 residues. J lost 7 bases, V lost 2 bases, and 7 bases had no gene match. CDR3 sequence reads: CASSQPDREGEAFF. The CDR3 DNA reads TGCGCCAGCAGCCAACCCGACAGGGAAGGTGAAGCTTTCTTT.

The chain combines TRBV6-1 with TRBJ2-1; the match to TRBD2 covers 8 bases. Trimming cost V 5 bases and J 3 bases; bases outside gene matches: 6. CDR1 is MNHNS and CDR2 is SASEGT in the germline V gene. The CDR3 has 15 amino acids. The DNA for the CDR3 is TGTGCCAGCAGTAGCGGGAGTGCCAACTACAATGAGCAGTTCTTC. Translating it yields CASSSGSANYNEQFF.

The CDR3 sequence is CASSRQPGDSGNTIYF. The DNA of the CDR3 is TGCGCCAGCAGCCGTCAGCCGGGGGACTCTGGAAACACCATATATTTT. The chain recombines TRBV4-1 with TRBJ1-3; the D gene is possibly TRBD1 (5 bases). The CDR3 spans 16 residues. CDR1 is MGHRA, CDR2 YSYEKL, per germline. The germline V and J ends were trimmed by 4 bases and 0 bases, with 13 bases remaining between them.

The rearrangement links TRBV5-8 to TRBJ1-2; 7 bases are shared with TRBD1. The CDR3 sequence is 15 residues long. Germline assignment: CDR1 SGHTS and CDR2 YDEGEE. With 1 base clipped from V and 6 bases from J, the junction kept 9 bases outside the gene matches. The CDR3 here is CASSLYGRGGNGYTF. CDR3 nucleotide sequence: TGTGCCAGCAGCTTGTACGGCAGGGGGGGAAATGGCTACACCTTC.

This chain uses TRBV5-1 with TRBJ2-1, with 9 bases identical to TRBD2. Trimming at V came to 1 base and at J to 10 bases, leaving 12 bases not matched to a gene. There are 16 residues in the CDR3. The germline CDR1 and CDR2 sequences are SGHRS and YFSETQ. This CDR3 is CASSLNSLAGPREQFF. The CDR3 region has the DNA TGCGCCAGCAGCTTGAATTCACTAGCGGGCCCACGGGAGCAGTTCTTC. The entire variable domain, with the rest obtained from reference TRBV5-1 and TRBJ2-1, is as follows: KAGVTQTPRYLIKTRGQQVTLSCSPISGHRSVSWYQQTPGQGLQFLFEYFSETQRNKGNFPGRFSGRQFSNSRSEMNVSTLELGDSALYLCASSLNSLAGPREQFFGPGTRLTVL.

Sample share makes this clone large (0.1 to 1%). The CDR3 region is CASSYGTDSGNTIYF. The CDR3 DNA follows: TGTGCCAGCAGCTATGGGACGGACTCTGGAAACACCATATATTTT. The chain joins TRBV11-1 to TRBJ1-3; tentative D call: TRBD1 (5 bases). Trimming left V 4 bases short and J 0 bases short, with 10 bases between. The CDR3 is made up of 15 amino acids. Looked up from germline, CDR1 is SGHAT and CDR2 is FQDESV (reference sequence).

This rearrangement joins TRBV10-2 to TRBJ2-7, with D possibly matching TRBD2 (7 bases). This CDR3 has 15 residues. The germline V and J ends were trimmed by 1 base and 3 bases, with 13 bases remaining between them. Germline CDR1 and CDR2: WSHSY and SAAADI. The DNA for the CDR3 is TGCGCCAGCAGTGAGTTGGGAGGGGGGGTCTACGAGCAGTACTTC. This sequence encodes CASSELGGGVYEQYF.

The chain joins TRBV6-5 to TRBJ2-1; 7 positions agree with TRBD2. CDR3 length: 13 amino acids. Looked up from germline, CDR1 is MNHEY and CDR2 is SVGAGI. J lost 0 bases, V lost 8 bases, and 1 base had no gene match. In DNA form, the CDR3 reads TGTGCCAGCGGGAGGGTCTCCTACAATGAGCAGTTCTTC. Translation: CASGRVSYNEQFF.

V gene TRBV2 combines with J gene TRBJ2-7; 8 bases map to TRBD2. CDR3 length: 13 amino acids. The trim removed 7 bases at V and 4 bases at J, leaving 6 bases unmatched. Germline V gene data show CDR1 as SNHLY and CDR2 as FYNNEI. Written as DNA, the CDR3 is TGTGCCAGCAAGGGACTAGTAAGGTACGAGCAGTACTTC. Translating it yields CASKGLVRYEQYF.

The chain employs TRBV19 and TRBJ2-3; 14 bases fit TRBD2. J lost 0 bases, V lost 6 bases, and 8 bases had no gene match. CDR3 length: 18 amino acids. In germline, CDR1 is LNHDA, CDR2 SQIVND (reference sequence). Here the CDR3 DNA reads TGTGCCAGTAGCCGACTAGCGGGAGGGGGTCCTAGCACAGATACGCAGTATTTT. The encoded protein is CASSRLAGGGPSTDTQYF. Looking up the rest from reference TRBV19 and TRBJ2-3 gives the full variable domain: DGGITQSPKYLFRKEGQNVTLSCEQNLNHDAMYWYRQDPGQGLRLIYYSQIVNDFQKGDIAEGYSVSREKKESFPLTVTSAQKNPTAFYLCASSRLAGGGPSTDTQYFGPGTRLTVL.

V and J are TRBV11-1 and TRBJ2-5, with D perhaps TRBD1 (6 bases). CDR3 size: 13 residues. Germline lookup yields CDR1 SGHAT and CDR2 FQDESV (reference sequence). Trimming took off 5 bases at V and 5 bases at J, with 12 bases between the two ends. CDR3 residues: CASSNTGWETQYF. In DNA form, the CDR3 reads TGTGCCAGCAGCAATACAGGGTGGGAGACCCAGTACTTC.